This T cell receptor beta chain was recorded in a study of cytomegalovirus exposure and HLA in healthy donors. Broader study findings: While the bulk of TCR sequences proved rare, some public TCRs turned up in many donors.

Primers included in the PCR were 60 Vbeta and 13 Jbeta primers. In the original workflow: Some 12 million shared chains were among the roughly 78 million unique TCR beta chains that a later analysis counted. Data came from immunoSEQ multiplex PCR; TCRdb stores just in-frame clones and leaves some out. V and J calls and clone size follow that table, whereas D and trimming were derived from the DNA. The table lists around 150,000 clones, 60% to 85% of them singletons. Germline CDR1 is MRHNA and CDR2 is SNTAGT. The CDR3 consists of 15 residues. V shed 6 bases and J shed 7 bases, with 16 bases lying between them. Turning to this clone: The antigen remains undetermined.

This chain joins TRBV6-4 and TRBJ1-6; D is unclear. The specimen was PBMCs. The TCR comes from a woman between 50 and 59 years old in good health and CMV-seropositive. CDR3 protein: CASSAYEGKNSPLHF. As DNA, the CDR3 is TGTGCCAGCAGCGCGTATGAGGGAAAGAATTCACCCCTCCACTTT.